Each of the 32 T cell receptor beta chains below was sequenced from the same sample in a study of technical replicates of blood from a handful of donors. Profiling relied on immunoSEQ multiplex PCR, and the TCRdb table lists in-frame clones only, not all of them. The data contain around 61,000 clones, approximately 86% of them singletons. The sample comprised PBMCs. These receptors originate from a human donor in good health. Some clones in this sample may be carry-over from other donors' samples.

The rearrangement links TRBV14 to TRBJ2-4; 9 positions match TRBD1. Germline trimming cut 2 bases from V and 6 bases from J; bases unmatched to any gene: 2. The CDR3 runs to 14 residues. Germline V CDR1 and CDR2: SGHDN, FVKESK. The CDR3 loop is CASSQTGGLNIQYF. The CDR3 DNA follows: TGTGCCAGCAGCCAAACAGGGGGCTTAAACATTCAGTACTTC.

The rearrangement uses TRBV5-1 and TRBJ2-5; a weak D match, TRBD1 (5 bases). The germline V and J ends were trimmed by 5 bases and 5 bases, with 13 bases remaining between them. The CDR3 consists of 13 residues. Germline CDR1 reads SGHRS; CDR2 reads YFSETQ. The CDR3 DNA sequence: TGCGCCAGCAGTTTAGGGGATCCGGAGACCCAGTACTTC. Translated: CASSLGDPETQYF. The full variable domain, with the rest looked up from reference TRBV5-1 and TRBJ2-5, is KAGVTQTPRYLIKTRGQQVTLSCSPISGHRSVSWYQQTPGQGLQFLFEYFSETQRNKGNFPGRFSGRQFSNSRSEMNVSTLELGDSALYLCASSLGDPETQYFGPGTRLLVL.

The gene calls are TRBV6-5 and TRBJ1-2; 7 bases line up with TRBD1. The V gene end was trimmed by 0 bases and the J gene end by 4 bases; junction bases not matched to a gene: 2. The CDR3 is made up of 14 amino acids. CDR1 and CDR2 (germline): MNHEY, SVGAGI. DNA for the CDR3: TGTGCCAGCAGTTACTCAACAGGGGCCTATGGCTACACCTTC. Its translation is CASSYSTGAYGYTF.

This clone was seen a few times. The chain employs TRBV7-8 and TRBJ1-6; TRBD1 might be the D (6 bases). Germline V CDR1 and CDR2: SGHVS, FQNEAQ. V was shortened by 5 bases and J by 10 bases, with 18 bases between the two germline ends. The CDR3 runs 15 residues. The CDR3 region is CASSTATGSYSPLHF. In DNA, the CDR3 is TGTGCCAGCAGCACTGCCACAGGGTCGTACTCACCCCTCCACTTT. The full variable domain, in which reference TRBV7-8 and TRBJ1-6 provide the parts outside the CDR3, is GAGVSQSPRYKVAKRGQDVALRCDPISGHVSLFWYQQALGQGPEFLTYFQNEAQLDKSGLPSDRFFAERPEGSVSTLKIQRTQQEDSAVYLCASSTATGSYSPLHFGNGTRLTVT.

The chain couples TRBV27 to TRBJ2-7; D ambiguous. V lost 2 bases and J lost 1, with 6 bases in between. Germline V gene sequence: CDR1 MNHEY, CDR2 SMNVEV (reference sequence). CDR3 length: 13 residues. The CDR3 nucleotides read TGTGCCAGCAGTTTAGCGAGGTCCTACGAGCAGTACTTC. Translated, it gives CASSLARSYEQYF.

Here the CDR3 reads CASSSPSSYNEQFF. The CDR3 nucleotides are TGCGCCAGCAGCTCCCCGAGCTCCTACAATGAGCAGTTCTTC. The chain has TRBV5-1 and TRBJ2-1, with D unclear. The CDR3 totals 14 residues. Trimming took off 3 bases at V and 0 bases at J, with 7 bases between the two ends. Germline CDR1 and CDR2: SGHRS and YFSETQ.

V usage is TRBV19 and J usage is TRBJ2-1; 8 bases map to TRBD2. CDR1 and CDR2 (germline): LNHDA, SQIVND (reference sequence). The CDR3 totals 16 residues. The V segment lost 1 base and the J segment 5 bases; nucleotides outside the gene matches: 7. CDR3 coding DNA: TGTGCCAGTAGTATAGGCATCAGCGGGGGAGACAATGAGCAGTTCTTC. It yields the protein CASSIGISGGDNEQFF.

CDR3 region: CAWQRPTDRGDQPQHF. The CDR3 DNA reads TGTGCCTGGCAGAGACCCACGGACAGGGGGGATCAGCCCCAGCATTTT. V usage is TRBV30 and J usage is TRBJ1-5; the match to TRBD1 covers 10 bases. CDR1 is GTSNPN, CDR2 SVGIG, per germline (reference sequence). V trimming: 5 bases; J trimming: 5 bases; junction bases outside the gene matches: 12. The CDR3 extends over 16 amino acids.

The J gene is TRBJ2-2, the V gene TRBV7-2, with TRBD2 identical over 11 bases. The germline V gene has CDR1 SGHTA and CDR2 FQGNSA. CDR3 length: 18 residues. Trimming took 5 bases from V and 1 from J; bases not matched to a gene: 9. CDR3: CASSIGPLAGGNTGELFF. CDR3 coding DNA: TGTGCCAGCAGCATAGGACCCCTAGCGGGAGGGAACACCGGGGAGCTGTTTTTT.

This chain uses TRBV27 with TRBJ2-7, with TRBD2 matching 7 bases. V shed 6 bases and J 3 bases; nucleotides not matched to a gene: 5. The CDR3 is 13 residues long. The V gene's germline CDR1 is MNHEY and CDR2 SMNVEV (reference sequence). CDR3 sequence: CASSYGLDYEQYF. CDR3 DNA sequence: TGTGCCAGCAGCTACGGACTAGACTACGAGCAGTACTTC.

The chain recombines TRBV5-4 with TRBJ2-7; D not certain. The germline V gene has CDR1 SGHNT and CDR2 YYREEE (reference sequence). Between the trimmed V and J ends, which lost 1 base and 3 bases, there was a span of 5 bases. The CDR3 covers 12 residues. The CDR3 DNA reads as TGTGCCAGCAGCTTGCCAGGCTACGAGCAGTACTTC. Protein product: CASSLPGYEQYF.

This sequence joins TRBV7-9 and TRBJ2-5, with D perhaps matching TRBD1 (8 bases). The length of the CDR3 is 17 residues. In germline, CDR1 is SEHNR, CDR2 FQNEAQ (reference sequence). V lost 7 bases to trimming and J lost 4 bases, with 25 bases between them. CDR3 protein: CASNTGGSGLRGETQYF. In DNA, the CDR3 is TGTGCCAGCAACACAGGGGGTAGCGGGTTAAGGGGAGAGACCCAGTACTTC.

The CDR3 sequence: CSVVGQAAYNEQFF. The DNA for the CDR3 is TGCAGCGTTGTGGGACAGGCTGCCTACAATGAGCAGTTCTTC. This chain joins TRBV29-1 and TRBJ2-1; TRBD1 matches at 8 bases. The ends lost 4 bases at V and 2 bases at J; junction bases unmatched: 4. From germline, CDR1 is SQVTM and CDR2 ANQGSEA. This CDR3 has 14 amino acids.

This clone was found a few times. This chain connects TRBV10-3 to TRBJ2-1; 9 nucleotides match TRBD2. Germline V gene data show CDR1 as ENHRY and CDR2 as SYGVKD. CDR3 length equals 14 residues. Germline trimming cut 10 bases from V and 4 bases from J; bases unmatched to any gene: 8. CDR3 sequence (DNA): TGTGCCAGCAGCCGGACTAGCGATTACAATGAGCAGTTCTTC. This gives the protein CASSRTSDYNEQFF.

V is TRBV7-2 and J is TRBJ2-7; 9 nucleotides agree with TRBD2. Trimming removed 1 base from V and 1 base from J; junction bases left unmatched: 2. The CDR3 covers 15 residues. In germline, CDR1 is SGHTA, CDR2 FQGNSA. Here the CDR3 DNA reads TGTGCCAGCAGCTTAGGCGGGGGGGGGTCCTACGAGCAGTACTTC. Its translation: CASSLGGGGSYEQYF. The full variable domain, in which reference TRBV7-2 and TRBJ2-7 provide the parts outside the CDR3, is GAGVSQSPSNKVTEKGKDVELRCDPISGHTALYWYRQSLGQGLEFLIYFQGNSAPDKSGLPSDRFSAERTGGSVSTLTIQRTQQEDSAVYLCASSLGGGGSYEQYFGPGTRLTVT.

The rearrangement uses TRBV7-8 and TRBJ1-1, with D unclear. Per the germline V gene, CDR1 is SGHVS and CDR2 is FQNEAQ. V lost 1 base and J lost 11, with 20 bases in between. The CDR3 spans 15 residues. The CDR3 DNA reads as TGTGCCAGCAGCTTAGAGAACGGAACCCCGGGGTCTGCTTTCTTT. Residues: CASSLENGTPGSAFF.

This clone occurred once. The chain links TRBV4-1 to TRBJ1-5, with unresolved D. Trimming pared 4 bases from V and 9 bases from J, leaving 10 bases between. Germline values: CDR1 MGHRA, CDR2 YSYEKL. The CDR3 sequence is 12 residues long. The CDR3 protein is CASSPLLRPQHF. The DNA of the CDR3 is TGCGCCAGCAGCCCCCTCTTGAGGCCCCAGCATTTT.

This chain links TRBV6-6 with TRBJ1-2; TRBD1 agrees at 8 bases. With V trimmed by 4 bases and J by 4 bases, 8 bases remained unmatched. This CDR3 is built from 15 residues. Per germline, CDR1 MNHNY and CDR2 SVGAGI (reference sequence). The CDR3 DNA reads TGTGCCAGCAGTTTCCCCGGACAGGGCGGCTATGGCTACACCTTC. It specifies CASSFPGQGGYGYTF.

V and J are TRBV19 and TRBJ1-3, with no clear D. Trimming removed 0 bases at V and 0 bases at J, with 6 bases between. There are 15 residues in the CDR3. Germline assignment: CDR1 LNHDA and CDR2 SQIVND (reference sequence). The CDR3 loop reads CASSIDESSGNTIYF. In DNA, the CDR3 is TGTGCCAGTAGTATAGATGAGAGCTCTGGAAACACCATATATTTT.

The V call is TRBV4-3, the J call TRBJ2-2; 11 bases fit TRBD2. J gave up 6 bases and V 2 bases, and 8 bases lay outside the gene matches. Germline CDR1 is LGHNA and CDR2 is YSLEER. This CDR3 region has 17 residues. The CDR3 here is CASSQSFSGGAAGELFF. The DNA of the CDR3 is TGCGCCAGCAGCCAATCCTTTAGCGGGGGGGCGGCCGGGGAGCTGTTTTTT.

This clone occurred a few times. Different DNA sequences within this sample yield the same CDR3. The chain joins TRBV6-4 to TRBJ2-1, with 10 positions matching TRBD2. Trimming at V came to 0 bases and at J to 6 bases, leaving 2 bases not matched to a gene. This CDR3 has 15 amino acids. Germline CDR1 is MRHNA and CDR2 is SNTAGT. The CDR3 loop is CASSDSAGGPNEQFF. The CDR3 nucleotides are TGTGCCAGCAGTGACTCAGCGGGGGGGCCCAATGAGCAGTTCTTC.

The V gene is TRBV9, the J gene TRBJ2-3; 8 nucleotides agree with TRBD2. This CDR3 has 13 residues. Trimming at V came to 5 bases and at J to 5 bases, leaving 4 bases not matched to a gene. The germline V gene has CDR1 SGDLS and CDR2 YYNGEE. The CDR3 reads CASRKLAEDTQYF. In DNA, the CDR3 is TGTGCCAGCAGAAAACTAGCGGAAGATACGCAGTATTTT.

CDR3: CSVFLRGQRDGYTF. The CDR3 coding sequence is TGCAGCGTGTTTTTGAGGGGGCAGAGGGATGGCTACACCTTC. This chain links TRBV29-1 with TRBJ1-2, with 7 bases matching TRBD1. V was pared by 6 bases and J by 6 bases, with 13 bases of the junction left unmatched. Germline V gene sequence: CDR1 SQVTM, CDR2 ANQGSEA. The CDR3 is 14 amino acids.

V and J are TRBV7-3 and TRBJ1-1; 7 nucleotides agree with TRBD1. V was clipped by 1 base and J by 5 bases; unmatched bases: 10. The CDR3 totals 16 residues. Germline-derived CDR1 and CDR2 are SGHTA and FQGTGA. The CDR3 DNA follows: TGTGCCAGCAGCTTAAAAGCGAGCAGGGGGACAACTGAAGCTTTCTTT. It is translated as CASSLKASRGTTEAFF.

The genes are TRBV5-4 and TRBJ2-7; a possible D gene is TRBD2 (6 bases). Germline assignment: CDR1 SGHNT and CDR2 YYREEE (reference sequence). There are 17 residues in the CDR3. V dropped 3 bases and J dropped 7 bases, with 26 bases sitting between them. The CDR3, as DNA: TGTGCCAGCAGCTCCTTCGCCTCACCGGCCGGGGGTCGGGAGCAGTACTTC. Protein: CASSSFASPAGGREQYF.

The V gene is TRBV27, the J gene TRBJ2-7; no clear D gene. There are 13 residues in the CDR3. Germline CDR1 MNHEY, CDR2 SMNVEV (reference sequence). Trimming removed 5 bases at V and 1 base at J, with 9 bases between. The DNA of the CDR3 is TGTGCCAGCAGTGGGCCCAATTCCTACGAGCAGTACTTC. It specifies CASSGPNSYEQYF.

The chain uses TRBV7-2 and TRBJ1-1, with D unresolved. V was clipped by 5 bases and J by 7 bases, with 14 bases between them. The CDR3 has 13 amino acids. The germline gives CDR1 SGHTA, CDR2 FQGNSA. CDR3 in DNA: TGTGCCAGCAGCGAACTACTGGGTGGTGAAGCTTTCTTT. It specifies CASSELLGGEAFF.

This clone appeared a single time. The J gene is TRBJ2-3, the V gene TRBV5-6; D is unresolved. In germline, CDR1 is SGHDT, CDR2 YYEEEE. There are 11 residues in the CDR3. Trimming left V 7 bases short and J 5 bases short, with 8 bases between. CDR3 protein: CASLWQDTQYF. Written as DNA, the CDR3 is TGTGCCAGCCTCTGGCAAGATACGCAGTATTTT.

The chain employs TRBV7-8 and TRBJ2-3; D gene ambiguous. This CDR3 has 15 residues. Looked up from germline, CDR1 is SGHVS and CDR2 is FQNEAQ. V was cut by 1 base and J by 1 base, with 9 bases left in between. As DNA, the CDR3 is TGTGCCAGCAGCTTAGGAGGTCCCGGCACAGATACGCAGTATTTT. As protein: CASSLGGPGTDTQYF.

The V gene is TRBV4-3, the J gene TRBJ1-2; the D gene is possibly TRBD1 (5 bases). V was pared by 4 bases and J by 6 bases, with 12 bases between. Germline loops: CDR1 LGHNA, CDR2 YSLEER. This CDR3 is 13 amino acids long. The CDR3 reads CASSRIGANGYTF. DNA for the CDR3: TGCGCCAGCAGCCGGATAGGGGCCAATGGCTACACCTTC.

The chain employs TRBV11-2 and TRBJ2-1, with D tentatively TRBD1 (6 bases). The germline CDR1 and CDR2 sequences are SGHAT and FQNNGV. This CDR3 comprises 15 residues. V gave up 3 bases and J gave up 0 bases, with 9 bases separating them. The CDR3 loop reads CASSFQGGSYNEQFF. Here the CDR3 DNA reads TGTGCCAGCAGCTTCCAAGGGGGCTCCTACAATGAGCAGTTCTTC.

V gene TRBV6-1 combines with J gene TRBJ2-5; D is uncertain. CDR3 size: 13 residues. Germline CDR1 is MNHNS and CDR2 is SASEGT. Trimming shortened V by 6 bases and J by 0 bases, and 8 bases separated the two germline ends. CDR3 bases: TGTGCCAGCAGCCGGTCTGACCAAGAGACCCAGTACTTC. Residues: CASSRSDQETQYF.